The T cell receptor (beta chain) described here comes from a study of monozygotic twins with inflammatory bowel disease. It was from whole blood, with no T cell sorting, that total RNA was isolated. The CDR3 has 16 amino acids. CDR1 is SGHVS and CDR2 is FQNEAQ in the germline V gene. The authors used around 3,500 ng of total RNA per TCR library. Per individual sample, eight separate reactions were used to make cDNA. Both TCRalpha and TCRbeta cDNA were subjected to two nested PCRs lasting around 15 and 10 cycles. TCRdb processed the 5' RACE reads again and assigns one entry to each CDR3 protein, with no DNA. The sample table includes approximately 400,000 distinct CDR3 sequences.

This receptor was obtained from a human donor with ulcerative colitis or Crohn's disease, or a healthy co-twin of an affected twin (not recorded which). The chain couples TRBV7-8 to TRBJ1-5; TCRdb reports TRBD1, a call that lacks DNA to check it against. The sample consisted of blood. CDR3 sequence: CASSLGLGGGHQPQHF.